This TCR beta chain was recorded in a study of cytomegalovirus exposure and HLA in healthy donors. Whole-study results and caveats: For most TCR sequences rarity was the rule, although some public TCRs occurred in many donors. An analysis that came later showed most CMV-associated TCR beta chains appearing HLA-restricted. Productive rates of about 90% or about 30% were seen for most TCR beta V segments in an earlier analysis.

The records do not include a CMV serostatus for this donor. CDR1 is MNHGY, CDR2 SVAAGI, per germline. This CDR3 has 11 residues. On this clone: Its antigen is as yet unknown. One end of the junction is discordant with germline, which a read error may explain.

Primers included in the PCR were 60 Vbeta and 13 Jbeta primers. TCRdb's table, derived via immunoSEQ multiplex PCR, lists solely in-frame clones and lacks some. In the table there are 65,000 to 95,000 clones, approximately 79% of which are singletons. The rearrangement links TRBV6-9 to TRBJ1-1, with D possibly TRBD1 on 6 matching bases. Material for sequencing was PBMCs. The sequence derives from a human donor in good health. CDR3 amino acids: CAIQGGGRWVF. The CDR3 DNA follows: TGTGCCATCCAAGGGGGGGGGAGGTGGGTCTTT.